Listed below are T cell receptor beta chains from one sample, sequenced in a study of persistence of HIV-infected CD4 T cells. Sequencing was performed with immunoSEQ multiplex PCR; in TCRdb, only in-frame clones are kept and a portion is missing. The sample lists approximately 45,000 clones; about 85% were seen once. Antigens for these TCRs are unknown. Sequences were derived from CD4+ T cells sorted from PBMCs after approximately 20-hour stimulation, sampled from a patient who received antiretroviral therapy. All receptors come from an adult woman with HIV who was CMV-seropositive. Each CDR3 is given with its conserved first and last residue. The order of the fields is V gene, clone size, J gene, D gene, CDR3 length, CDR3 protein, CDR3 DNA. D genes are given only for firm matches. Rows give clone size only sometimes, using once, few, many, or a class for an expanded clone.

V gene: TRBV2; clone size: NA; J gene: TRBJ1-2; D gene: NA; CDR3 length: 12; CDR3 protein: CASSEAGEYYTF; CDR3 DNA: TGTGCCAGCAGTGAAGCGGGGGAGTACTACACCTTC
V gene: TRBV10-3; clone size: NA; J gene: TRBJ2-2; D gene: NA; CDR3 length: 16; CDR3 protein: CAISESSYRDTGELFF; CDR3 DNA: TGTGCCATCAGTGAGTCATCGTACAGGGACACCGGGGAGCTGTTTTTT
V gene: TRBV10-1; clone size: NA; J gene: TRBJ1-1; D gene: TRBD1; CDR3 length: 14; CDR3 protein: CASSRTGGFTEAFF; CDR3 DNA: TGCGCCAGCAGTAGGACAGGGGGCTTCACTGAAGCTTTCTTT
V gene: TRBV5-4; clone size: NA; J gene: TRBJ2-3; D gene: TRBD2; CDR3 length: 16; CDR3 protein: CASSGRTSGGLDTQYF; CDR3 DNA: TGTGCCAGCAGCGGGAGGACTAGCGGGGGCCTAGATACGCAGTATTTT
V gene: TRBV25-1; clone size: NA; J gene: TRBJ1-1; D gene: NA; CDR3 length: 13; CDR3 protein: CASSWGDFTEAFF; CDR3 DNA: TGTGCCAGTTCGTGGGGAGATTTCACTGAAGCTTTCTTT
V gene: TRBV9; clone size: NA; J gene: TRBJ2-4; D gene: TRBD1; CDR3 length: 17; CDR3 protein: CASSVSGTGETKNIQYF; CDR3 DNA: TGTGCCAGCAGCGTATCCGGGACAGGGGAGACCAAAAACATTCAGTACTTC
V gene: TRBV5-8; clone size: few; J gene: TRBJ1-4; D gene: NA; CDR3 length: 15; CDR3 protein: CASSRDGLSNEKLFF; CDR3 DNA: TGTGCCAGCAGCCGGGACGGCCTCTCTAATGAAAAACTGTTTTTT
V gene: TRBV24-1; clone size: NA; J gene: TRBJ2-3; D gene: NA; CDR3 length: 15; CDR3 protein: CATSGFGSFTDTQYF; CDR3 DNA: TGTGCCACCAGTGGATTTGGAAGTTTCACAGATACGCAGTATTTT
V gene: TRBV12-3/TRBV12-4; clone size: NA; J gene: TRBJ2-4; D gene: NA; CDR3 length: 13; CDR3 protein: CASTGGTPNIQYF; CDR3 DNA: TGTGCCAGCACAGGAGGGACACCAAACATTCAGTACTTC
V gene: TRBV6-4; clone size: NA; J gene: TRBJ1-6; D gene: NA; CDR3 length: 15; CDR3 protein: CASSVIGRWNSPLHF; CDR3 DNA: TGTGCCAGCAGTGTCATTGGACGTTGGAATTCACCCCTCCACTTT
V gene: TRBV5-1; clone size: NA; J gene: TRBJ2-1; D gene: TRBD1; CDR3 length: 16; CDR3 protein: CASSLDGTGGYNEQFF; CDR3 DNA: TGCGCCAGCAGCTTGGACGGGACAGGGGGCTACAATGAGCAGTTCTTC
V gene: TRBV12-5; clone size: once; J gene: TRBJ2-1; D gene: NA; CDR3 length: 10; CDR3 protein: CASGLNEQFF; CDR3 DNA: TGTGCTAGTGGTTTAAATGAGCAGTTCTTC
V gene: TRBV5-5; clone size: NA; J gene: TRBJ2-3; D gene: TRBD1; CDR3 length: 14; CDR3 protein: CASTRTGSSDTQYF; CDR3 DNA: TGTGCCAGCACCCGGACAGGGAGTTCCGATACGCAGTATTTT
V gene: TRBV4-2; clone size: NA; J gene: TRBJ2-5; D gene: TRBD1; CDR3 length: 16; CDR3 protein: CASSQMELGTEETQYF; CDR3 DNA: TGTGCCAGCAGCCAAATGGAACTGGGGACAGAGGAGACCCAGTACTTC
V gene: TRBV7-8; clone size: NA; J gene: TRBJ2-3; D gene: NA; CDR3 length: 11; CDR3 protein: CASSPADTQYF; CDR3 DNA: TGTGCCAGCAGCCCGGCGGATACGCAGTATTTT
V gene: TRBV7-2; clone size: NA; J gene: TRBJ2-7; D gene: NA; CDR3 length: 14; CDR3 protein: CASSVRQPAYEQYF; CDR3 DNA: TGTGCCAGCAGCGTCCGACAGCCGGCCTACGAGCAGTACTTC
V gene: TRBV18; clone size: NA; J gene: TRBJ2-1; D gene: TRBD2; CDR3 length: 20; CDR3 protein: CASSFRQQTSGGASENEQFF; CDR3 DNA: TGTGCCAGCTCATTTCGGCAACAGACTAGCGGGGGGGCCAGCGAGAATGAGCAGTTCTTC
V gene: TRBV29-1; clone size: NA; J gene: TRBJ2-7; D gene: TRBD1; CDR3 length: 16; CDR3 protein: CSVEVPPGQGTYEQYF; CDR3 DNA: TGCAGCGTTGAAGTTCCCCCCGGACAGGGGACCTACGAGCAGTACTTC
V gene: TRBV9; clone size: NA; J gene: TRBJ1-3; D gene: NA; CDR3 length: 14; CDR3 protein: CASSLQGSGNTIYF; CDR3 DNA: TGTGCCAGCAGCCTACAGGGCTCTGGAAACACCATATATTTT
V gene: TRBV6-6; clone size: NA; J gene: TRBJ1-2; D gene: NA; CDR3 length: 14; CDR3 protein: CASTLGWGNYGYTF; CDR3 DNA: TGTGCCAGCACTTTGGGATGGGGAAACTATGGCTACACCTTC
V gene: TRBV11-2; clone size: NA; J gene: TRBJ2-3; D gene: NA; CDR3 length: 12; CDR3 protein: CASSAIGDTQYF; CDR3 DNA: TGTGCCAGCAGCGCCATAGGGGATACGCAGTATTTT
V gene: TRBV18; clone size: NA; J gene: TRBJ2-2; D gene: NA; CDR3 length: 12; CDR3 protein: CATPTNTGELFF; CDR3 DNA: TGTGCCACGCCTACGAACACCGGGGAGCTGTTTTTT
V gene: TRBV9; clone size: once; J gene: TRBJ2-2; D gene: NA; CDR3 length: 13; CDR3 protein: CASSRRETGELFF; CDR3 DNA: TGTGCCAGCAGTCGCAGAGAGACCGGGGAGCTGTTTTTT
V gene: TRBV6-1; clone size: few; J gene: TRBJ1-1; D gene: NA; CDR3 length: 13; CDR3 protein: CASSDHPNTEAFF; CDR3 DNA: TGTGCCAGCAGTGATCACCCGAACACTGAAGCTTTCTTT
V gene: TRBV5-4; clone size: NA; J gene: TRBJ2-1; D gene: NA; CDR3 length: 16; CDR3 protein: CASSYQGSPYYNEQFF; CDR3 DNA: TGTGCCAGCAGTTACCAGGGGTCTCCTTACTACAATGAGCAGTTCTTC
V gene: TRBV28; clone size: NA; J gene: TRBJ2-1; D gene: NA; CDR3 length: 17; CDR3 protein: CASSFLAGRRKHNEQFF; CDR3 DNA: TGTGCCAGCAGTTTTCTGGCCGGGCGGCGAAAGCACAATGAGCAGTTCTTC
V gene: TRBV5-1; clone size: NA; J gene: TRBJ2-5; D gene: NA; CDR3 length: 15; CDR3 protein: CASSLGRIEGETQYF; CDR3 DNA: TGCGCCAGCAGCTTGGGACGGATAGAGGGAGAGACCCAGTACTTC
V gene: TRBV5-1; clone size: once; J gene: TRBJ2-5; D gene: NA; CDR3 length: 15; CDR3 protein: CASSLEGTYQETQYF; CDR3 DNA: TGCGCCAGCAGCTTGGAAGGGACTTACCAAGAGACCCAGTACTTC
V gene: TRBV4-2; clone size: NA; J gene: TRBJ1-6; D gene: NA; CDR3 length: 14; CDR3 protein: CASSQDWENSPLHF; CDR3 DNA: TGTGCCAGCAGCCAAGATTGGGAGAATTCACCCCTCCACTTT
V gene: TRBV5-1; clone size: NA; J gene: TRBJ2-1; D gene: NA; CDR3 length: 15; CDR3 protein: CASSLEAGSVNEQFF; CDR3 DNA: TGCGCCAGCAGCTTGGAGGCAGGGTCTGTTAATGAGCAGTTCTTC
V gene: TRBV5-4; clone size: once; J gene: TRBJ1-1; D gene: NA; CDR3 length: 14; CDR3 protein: CASSSKGEKTEAFF; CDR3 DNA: TGTGCCAGCAGCTCCAAAGGGGAAAAGACTGAAGCTTTCTTT
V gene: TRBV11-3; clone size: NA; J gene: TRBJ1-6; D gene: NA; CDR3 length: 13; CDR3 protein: CASSFVSNSPLHF; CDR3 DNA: TGTGCCAGCAGCTTCGTCAGTAATTCACCCCTCCACTTT
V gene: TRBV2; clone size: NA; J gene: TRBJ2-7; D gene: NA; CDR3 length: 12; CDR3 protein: CASTRTGTYHYF; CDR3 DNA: TGTGCCAGTACAAGGACCGGGACTTATCATTACTTC
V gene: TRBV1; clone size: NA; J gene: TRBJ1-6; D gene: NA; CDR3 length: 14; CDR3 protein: CTLNPVSPNSPLHF; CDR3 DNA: TGCACCCTAAACCCCGTGTCCCCGAATTCACCCCTCCACTTT
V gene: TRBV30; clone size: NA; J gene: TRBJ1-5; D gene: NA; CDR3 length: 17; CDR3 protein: CAWSVSQAKFSSQPQHF; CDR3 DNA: TGTGCCTGGAGTGTAAGTCAGGCTAAGTTTTCGAGTCAGCCCCAGCATTTT
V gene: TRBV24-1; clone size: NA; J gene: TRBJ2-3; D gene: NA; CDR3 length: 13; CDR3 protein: CATSDFPTDTQYF; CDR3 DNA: TGTGCCACCAGTGATTTTCCCACAGATACGCAGTATTTT
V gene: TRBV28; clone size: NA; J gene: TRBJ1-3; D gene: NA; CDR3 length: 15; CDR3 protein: CASSLDFRSGNTIYF; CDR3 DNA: TGTGCCAGCAGTTTAGACTTTCGCTCTGGAAACACCATATATTTT
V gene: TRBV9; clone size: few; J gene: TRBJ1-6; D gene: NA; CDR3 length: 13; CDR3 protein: CASTGTDNSPLHF; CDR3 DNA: TGTGCCAGCACAGGGACGGATAATTCACCCCTCCACTTT